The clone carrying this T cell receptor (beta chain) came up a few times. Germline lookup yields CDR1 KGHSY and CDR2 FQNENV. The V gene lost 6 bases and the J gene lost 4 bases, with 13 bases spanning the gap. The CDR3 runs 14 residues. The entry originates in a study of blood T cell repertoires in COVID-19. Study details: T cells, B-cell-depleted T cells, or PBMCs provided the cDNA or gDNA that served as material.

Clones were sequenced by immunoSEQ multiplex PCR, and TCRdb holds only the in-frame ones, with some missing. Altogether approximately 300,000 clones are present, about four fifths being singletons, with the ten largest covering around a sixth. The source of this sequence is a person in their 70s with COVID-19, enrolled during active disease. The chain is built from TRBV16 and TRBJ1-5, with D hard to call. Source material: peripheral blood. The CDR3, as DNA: TGTGCCAGCAGACAAGGGCAGCAGAATCAGCCCCAGCATTTT. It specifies CASRQGQQNQPQHF. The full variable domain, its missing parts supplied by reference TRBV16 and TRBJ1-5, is GEEVAQTPKHLVRGEGQKAKLYCAPIKGHSYVFWYQQVLKNEFKFLISFQNENVFDETGMPKERFSAKCLPNSPCSLEIQATKLEDSAVYFCASRQGQQNQPQHFGDGTRLSIL.